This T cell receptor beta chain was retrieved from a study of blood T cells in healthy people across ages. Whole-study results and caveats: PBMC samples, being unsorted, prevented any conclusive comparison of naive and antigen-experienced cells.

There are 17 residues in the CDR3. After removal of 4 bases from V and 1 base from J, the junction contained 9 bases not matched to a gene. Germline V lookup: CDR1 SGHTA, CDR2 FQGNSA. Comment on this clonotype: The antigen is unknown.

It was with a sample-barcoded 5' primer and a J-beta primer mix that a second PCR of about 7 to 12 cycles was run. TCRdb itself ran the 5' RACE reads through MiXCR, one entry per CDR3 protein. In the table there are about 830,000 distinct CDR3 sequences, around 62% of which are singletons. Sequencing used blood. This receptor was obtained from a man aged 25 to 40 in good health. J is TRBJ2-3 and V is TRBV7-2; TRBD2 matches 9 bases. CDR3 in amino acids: CASSSSGLATGTDTQYF. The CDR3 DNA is TGTGCCAGCAGCTCGAGCGGACTAGCGACTGGCACAGATACGCAGTATTTT.